This paragraph covers one TCR beta chain sequence. These data come from a study of identical twins. Via MiXCR, TCRdb re-called the 5' RACE reads, giving one row per CDR3 protein. The sample has just over 500,000 distinct CDR3 sequences; roughly 21% are singletons. The sample also formed part of further work on T cells expressing NK-cell markers. From that second work: Sorted CD3+CD56-NKG2C+, CD3+CD56+NKG2C- and CD3+CD56+NKG2C+ T cells were the source of the TCR beta repertoires. Sorting in several experiments was restricted by an anti-gamma-delta TCR antibody to alpha-beta TCR T cells. Expanded NKG2C+ T cell clones had unclear HCMV specificity.

This clonotype was obtained from a woman younger than 35 in good health. The sample consisted of CD4+ T cells sorted from blood.

The CDR3, as DNA: TGCAGTGCCGCCCTCCCCAATGAGCAGTTCTTC. This encodes CSAALPNEQFF. V and J are TRBV20-1 and TRBJ2-1; D is uncertain. Deletions cut 6 bases from V and 6 bases from J, with 9 bases between. The CDR3 runs to 11 residues. Germline loops: CDR1 DFQATT, CDR2 SNEGSKA (reference sequence).